What follows are 14 T cell receptor beta chains derived from one specimen sequenced in a study of cytomegalovirus exposure and HLA in healthy donors (TCRdb year 2017). The library was built by means of the immunoSEQ multiplex PCR assay. A mixture of 60 forward primers for TCR Vbeta segments and 13 reverse primers for TCR Jbeta segments was used in the multiplex PCR. TCRdb carries this immuneACCESS record with in-frame sequences only. Its versions omit some clonotypes, under half of them owing to an unresolved V gene in the studies checked, with the rest unexplained. This sample gives about 130,000 clones in total; around 70% of them show up just once. The biggest ten clones account for around 2.7% of the sample. Sequencing was done on a sample of PBMCs. These TCRs come from a woman in her sixties or seventies in good health and CMV-seropositive.

J is TRBJ1-3 and V is TRBV5-1; TRBD1 aligns across 7 bases. CDR1 is SGHRS and CDR2 is YFSETQ in the germline V gene. This CDR3 has 14 residues. J was trimmed by 4 bases and V by 4 bases; bases with no gene match: 5. CDR3 DNA: TGCGCCAGCAGCCTGACAGGGAGAGGAAACACCATATATTTT. It encodes CASSLTGRGNTIYF.

This sequence joins TRBV27 and TRBJ2-7; D is unresolved. The CDR3 is made up of 13 amino acids. Germline-derived CDR1 and CDR2 are MNHEY and SMNVEV (reference sequence). V lost 3 bases and J lost 5, with 11 bases in between. In DNA, the CDR3 is TGTGCCAGCAGTTTGCCCGGGTTCCACGAGCAGTACTTC. It encodes CASSLPGFHEQYF.

The chain couples TRBV9 to TRBJ2-7, with 7 positions matching TRBD2. CDR3 length: 12 amino acids. Germline V gene lookup returns CDR1 SGDLS and CDR2 YYNGEE. Trimming at V came to 4 bases and at J to 3 bases, leaving 1 base not matched to a gene. In nucleotides, the CDR3 is TGTGCCAGCAGCCGGGGGGACTACGAGCAGTACTTC. The encoded protein is CASSRGDYEQYF.

This chain uses TRBV19 with TRBJ2-7; a weak D match, TRBD1 (5 bases). CDR1 is LNHDA, CDR2 SQIVND, per germline (reference sequence). This CDR3 is built from 14 residues. The ends were cut back, 7 bases at V and 5 bases at J, with 18 bases in the middle. The DNA for the CDR3 is TGTGCCAGTAAAGACCAGGGAATACCCCACGAGCAGTACTTC. This encodes CASKDQGIPHEQYF.

This chain connects TRBV4-1 to TRBJ1-5, with TRBD1 matching 8 bases. This CDR3 spans 18 amino acids. Germline-derived CDR1 and CDR2 are MGHRA and YSYEKL. J lost 2 bases, V lost 1 base, and 10 bases had no gene match. The CDR3 sequence is CASSQGPQGAIGNQPQHF. CDR3 bases: TGCGCCAGCAGCCAAGGGCCGCAGGGGGCGATAGGCAATCAGCCCCAGCATTTT.

The chain combines TRBV6-6 with TRBJ2-1, with 14 bases aligning to TRBD2. The junction had 5 bases not matched to a gene; V was cut back by 5 bases and J by 5 bases. Looked up from germline, CDR1 is MNHNY and CDR2 is SVGAGI (reference sequence). This CDR3 has 16 amino acids. CDR3 sequence reads: CASSKRTSGGNNEQFF. CDR3 nucleotide sequence: TGTGCCAGCAGTAAACGGACTAGCGGGGGGAACAATGAGCAGTTCTTC.

The rearrangement joins TRBV15 to TRBJ1-2; 8 bases fit TRBD1. The CDR3 length is 14 residues. The germline V gene encodes CDR1 LNHNV and CDR2 YYDKDF (reference sequence). V lost 0 bases to trimming and J lost 4 bases; unmatched junction nucleotides: 1. CDR3 sequence (DNA): TGTGCCACCAGCAGAGAACAGGGGGTCTATGGCTACACCTTC. Encoded protein: CATSREQGVYGYTF.

This chain joins TRBV9 and TRBJ2-2; D possibly corresponds to TRBD1 (6 bases). CDR1 SGDLS and CDR2 YYNGEE come from the germline V gene. Between the trimmed V and J ends, which lost 0 bases and 1 base, there was a span of 7 bases. The CDR3 is 15 residues long. As DNA, the CDR3 is TGTGCCAGCAGCGTAGAGGACAGGAACACCGGGGAGCTGTTTTTT. It translates to CASSVEDRNTGELFF. The entire variable domain, with the rest obtained from reference TRBV9 and TRBJ2-2, is as follows: DSGVTQTPKHLITATGQRVTLRCSPRSGDLSVYWYQQSLDQGLQFLIQYYNGEERAKGNILERFSAQQFPDLHSELNLSSLELGDSALYFCASSVEDRNTGELFFGEGSRLTVL.

The rearrangement links TRBV9 to TRBJ2-3, with D unclear. This CDR3 is built from 12 residues. Looked up from germline, CDR1 is SGDLS and CDR2 is YYNGEE. Trimming stripped 1 base from V and 2 bases from J, with 2 bases between. The CDR3: CASSVYTDTQYF. DNA of the CDR3: TGTGCCAGCAGCGTATACACAGATACGCAGTATTTT. Using reference TRBV9 and TRBJ2-3 for the parts outside the CDR3, the full variable domain is DSGVTQTPKHLITATGQRVTLRCSPRSGDLSVYWYQQSLDQGLQFLIQYYNGEERAKGNILERFSAQQFPDLHSELNLSSLELGDSALYFCASSVYTDTQYFGPGTRLTVL.

V gene TRBV7-2 combines with J gene TRBJ2-7; a possible D gene is TRBD2 (5 bases). The CDR3 totals 14 residues. CDR1 is SGHTA and CDR2 is FQGNSA in the germline V gene. V lost 2 bases and J 4 bases, leaving 12 bases between the germline ends. Written as DNA, the CDR3 is TGTGCCAGCAGCTTAACGGGGTTTGGGTACGAGCAGTACTTC. It specifies CASSLTGFGYEQYF.

The chain recombines TRBV9 with TRBJ1-1; TRBD1 agrees at 9 bases. J lost 10 bases, V lost 3 bases, and 1 base had no gene match. Looked up from germline, CDR1 is SGDLS and CDR2 is YYNGEE. The CDR3 consists of 11 residues. The chain's CDR3 is CASSGTGVAFF. In DNA form, the CDR3 reads TGTGCCAGCAGCGGGACAGGGGTAGCTTTCTTT. Combining the CDR3 with reference TRBV9 and TRBJ1-1 gives the whole variable domain DSGVTQTPKHLITATGQRVTLRCSPRSGDLSVYWYQQSLDQGLQFLIQYYNGEERAKGNILERFSAQQFPDLHSELNLSSLELGDSALYFCASSGTGVAFFGQGTRLTVV.

The chain recombines TRBV13 with TRBJ1-1; tentative D call: TRBD1 (6 bases). CDR3 length: 16 residues. Germline V lookup: CDR1 PRHDT, CDR2 FYEKMQ (reference sequence). Trimming left V 7 bases short and J 0 bases short, with 18 bases between. The CDR3 region has the DNA TGTGCCAGCAAAAGAGGGGGACGGAACTTGAACACTGAAGCTTTCTTT. It translates to CASKRGGRNLNTEAFF.

This clone was observed a few times. The chain employs TRBV19 and TRBJ1-3; D not resolved. Germline V gives CDR1 LNHDA, CDR2 SQIVND (reference sequence). V lost 3 bases, J lost 0 bases, and 9 bases lay in between. The CDR3 contains 15 residues. CDR3: CASSMIQSSGNTIYF. The CDR3 nucleotides are TGTGCCAGTAGTATGATACAGAGCTCTGGAAACACCATATATTTT.

The sample holds a few counts of this clone. The chain has TRBV4-2 and TRBJ2-1, with 7 bases aligning to TRBD1. Germline-derived CDR1 and CDR2 are LGHNA and YNFKEQ. The CDR3 runs to 13 residues. After removal of 6 bases from V and 3 bases from J, the junction contained 2 bases not matched to a gene. CDR3 protein: CASSYRGYNEQFF. DNA for the CDR3: TGTGCCAGCAGTTACAGGGGCTACAATGAGCAGTTCTTC.